The subject of this entry is one T cell receptor beta chain. The antigen this receptor binds is unknown. No per-base quality is available; no much larger clone lies one base away. In total, fewer than 750 healthy bone marrow donors made up the cohort. At the time of sampling, all cohort members were nominally healthy, though unrecorded immune exposures were likely present. The donor tested CMV seronegative, placing the donor among the 300 to 450 seronegative members of the cohort. A peripheral blood sample was collected from each donor, and TCR beta sequencing was performed on peripheral blood mononuclear cells. Genomic DNA was extracted from the blood cell samples with the Qiagen DNeasy Blood Extraction Kit. This entry is derived from a study of cytomegalovirus exposure and HLA in healthy donors (dated 2017 in TCRdb). Study-wide context: An earlier analysis of some 550 of the donors reported 276 Gb of sequence data and 100 million to 130 million unique TCR beta sequences from about 200 million T cells. The study aimed to test whether signatures of past pathogen exposure could be identified by cataloging public T cell receptors. The study used immunosequencing to profile the T cell repertoires of more than 650 subjects and linked those repertoires to cytomegalovirus serostatus. A later genetic analysis used genome-wide SNP genotypes for about three fifths of the 666 donors, treating that subset as a discovery cohort. On average, roughly 200,000 unique TCR beta nucleotide sequences were sequenced per donor among 300 to 500 genotyped donors of the cohort, with around 19% of those sequences being non-productive. In a later analysis, previously published TCR beta repertoires from about 670 donors were re-analyzed and high-resolution HLA genotyping was added so that TCR occurrence patterns could be studied. High-throughput TCR immunosequencing, statistical association of individual TCRs with disease status, and machine learning were combined to predict cytomegalovirus infection status. In an earlier analysis of 500 to 650 of the donors, high-throughput TCR beta sequencing was used to judge whether each TCR beta V gene segment behaved as functional or pseudogenic. In addition to the first cohort of hundreds of subjects, a separate validation cohort of some 120 different subjects was used. The number of typed donors differed by locus: about 620-630 for A, B, C, DRB1 and DQB1; 522 for DQA1; 606 for DPA1; and some 450 for DPB1. HLA typing covered class I and class II loci at four-digit resolution. Rather than drawing on any new phenotypic data, the later analysis identified candidate immune exposures from TCR beta sequences and the way those sequences occurred across donors. An early release covering approximately 600 HLA-typed donors comprised approximately 290 gigabases of sequencing data and around 85 million unique TCR sequences. Donor age, sex, ethnicity and CMV serostatus were compiled together with the repertoire data. All discovery cohort repertoires had been generated on a single sequencing platform. Four to six DR-DQ haplotypes were handled as single units for association and clustering, since linkage in the cohort was strong. Of the roughly 400 genotyped donors, about 80% fell in the genetic ancestry cluster associated with self-reported Caucasian donors. General conclusions and limits of the study: Linkage disequilibrium might explain the correlated functional status among segregating V segments, but an unknown experimental factor could not be excluded. V-gene and J-gene trimming of TCR beta chains was associated with a missense DCLRE1C variant in a later genetic analysis, and the association was replicated in an independent cohort. The earlier analysis of some 540 of the donors excluded approximately 15 rarely observed V segments, including chromosome 9 orphons, because counts were too low. A total of about 150 TCR beta chains were listed by the study as associated with cytomegalovirus. Strong co-occurrence of HLA alleles, especially DR and DQ, made assigning TCR associations to individual alleles difficult. The cohort was sequenced for TCR beta chains only, and without alpha or paired-chain data the features that could be detected were limited. In vitro tests confirmed that three of the cytomegalovirus-associated TCR beta chains recognize cytomegalovirus antigens. Several of the top co-occurrence clusters appeared to be linked to parvovirus B19, influenza, CMV and Epstein-Barr virus, according to a later analysis. For the cohort, immune exposure information was limited to CMV serostatus. A later analysis found that HLA-associated TCR beta chains were more clonally expanded and had lower generation probabilities than equally common non-associated chains. Specific HLA alleles were associated with over 15,000 TCR beta sequences at a false discovery rate of 0.05 in a later analysis. Most CMV-associated TCR beta chains appeared to be HLA-restricted in a later analysis, and the HLA associations seemed to be driven largely by CMV exposure. According to the authors, the approach could potentially be generalized to other disease states and immunological phenotypes. The 87-base-pair reads could not distinguish some IMGT-functional V segments, including TRBV6-2 and TRBV6-3, so those segments were excluded. The classifier was reported to diagnose cytomegalovirus status with high specificity and sensitivity in both the original cohort and the validation cohort. In an earlier analysis of 587 of the donors, most TCR beta V segments appeared in productive rearrangements about 90% or about 30% of the time, broadly matching IMGT annotations. In a later analysis, TCR association rates were found to vary across HLA loci, with the most associated TCRs seen for DRB1 alleles and the fewest for HLA-C alleles. Most TCR sequences were observed very rarely across donors, whereas some public TCRs were present in many individuals. A further reported finding was that TCR beta sequences accurately predicted the HLA-A and HLA-B alleles for most subjects in the first cohort. Presence/absence analyses assumed roughly uniform sequencing depth across donors, an assumption that may not hold. Because some donors lacked HLA typing at each locus, the association tests relied only on the typed subset. Compared with the roughly 670-donor mean, donors in an Asian-associated ancestry cluster had fewer N-insertions in productive TCRs, according to a later genetic analysis. A cluster of highly shared sequence variants was judged likely to be a technical artifact of the sequencing pipeline.

Libraries were made using the immunoSEQ multiplex PCR assay. For the multiplex PCR, a mixture combining 60 forward primers for TCR Vbeta segments and 13 reverse primers for TCR Jbeta segments was used. The CDR3 region of rearranged TCR beta genes was amplified from genomic DNA by a multiplex PCR assay. The Illumina HiSeq System was used to sequence the amplified TCR beta libraries as 87-base-pair reads. The published analysis was carried out like this. In a later analysis, 77 million or so unique TCR beta chains were counted across the 690 or so repertoires, and roughly 11 million of these chains were shared by at least two donors. A nearest-neighbor algorithm error-corrected the raw reads and collapsed the reads into unique sequences, merging closely related sequences to remove PCR and sequencing errors. CDR3 sequences were aligned to IMGT reference sequences to assign V, D and J gene segments. Each retained sequence needed at least a six-nucleotide match to both a V gene segment and a J gene segment. A rearrangement counted as productive if the CDR3 had no stop codons and remained in frame with V and J, and every other rearrangement counted as non-productive. CDR3 was defined by IMGT convention, running from the second conserved V-encoded cysteine to the conserved J-encoded phenylalanine. The earlier analysis of roughly 590 of the donors excluded any sequence lacking an unambiguous match to a single V gene segment. An earlier analysis of several hundred of the donors classified V segments as functional when productive rearrangements were above 56.7% and as segregating when the standard deviation between donors was above 5%. To diagnose cytomegalovirus status from the catalog of TCR beta chain sequences, a statistical classification framework was built. In a later analysis, V and J genes were assigned by comparing TCR nucleotide sequences against IMGT/GENE-DB human TR gene sequences. The TCRdist pipeline was used in a later analysis to assign CDR3 sequences and most-parsimonious VDJ recombination scenarios. In a later analysis, each TCR beta chain was defined by its CDR3 amino acid sequence together with its V-gene family, and reads without a unique V-gene family were excluded. To address suspected cross-contamination and a sequencing artifact, a later analysis removed a few hundred highly shared, low-generation-probability nucleotide sequences. In a later analysis, a clonal expansion index was calculated for each public chain from normalized within-repertoire ranks of inferred template counts. Generation probabilities in a later analysis came from a VDJ recombination model fitted to out-of-frame rearrangements, and those results were checked against IGoR. Hypergeometric tests were used in a later analysis to score TCR-TCR, TCR-HLA and TCR-CMV co-occurrence, with a repertoire-size bias correction applied to the TCR pairs. False discovery rates were estimated in a later analysis by permuting HLA or CMV assignments 20 times. A later analysis grouped co-occurring TCRs with DBSCAN, adding TCRdist sequence similarity when clustering within HLA-allele-positive subsets. Co-occurrence clustering excluded repertoires with fewer than 30,000 or more than 120,000 public chains, plus five with anomalous nucleotide sharing. The source is immuneACCESS, and TCRdb retained only in-frame sequences with V and J called. Part of the clones is not carried over; for the studies checked, unresolved V genes explain less than half of this, and the remainder is unexplained. That table furnishes V, J and clone size, whereas the DNA furnished D and trimming. This sample comprises roughly 110,000 clones, more than 70% of them detected only once. The ten top clones hold roughly 7.8% of the sample.

Taken from the germline V gene, the CDR1 and CDR2 loops are MDHEN and SYDVKM. A distance of 15 bases separates the germline ends of V and J, which lose 6 bases and 9 bases respectively. The CDR3, cysteine through phenylalanine, is 14 amino acids long. Just the 42-base CDR3 DNA is kept, in frame starting at base 1. The origin of this receptor is a man aged 30 to 45 in good health and CMV-seronegative. What was sequenced was PBMCs. The chain joins TRBV28 to TRBJ1-6; tentative D gene TRBD1, with 5 bases matching. The nucleotides are TGTGCCAGCAGACAGGCAGGATATCTTTCACCCCTCCACTTT. This translates into CASRQAGYLSPLHF.